This T cell receptor beta chain is from a study of OX40 agonist ivuxolimab in advanced cancers. For the study at large: Patient treatment consisted of intravenous ivuxolimab administration every 2 weeks at 0.01 to 10 mg/kg. Study-wide findings and caveats: In the 0.1-3.0 mg/kg groups, partial responders showed among the lowest expansion. At 0.1 to 3.0 mg/kg and by week 6, CD4+ and CD8+ T cells in the blood had expanded clonally.

Profiling relied on immunoSEQ multiplex PCR, and the TCRdb table lists in-frame clones only, not all of them. The sample lists 90,000 or so clones; 80% to 90% were seen once. A word on this clone: What it binds is not known.

V was pared by 2 bases and J by 1 base, with 7 bases of the junction left unmatched. The germline V gene encodes CDR1 KGHSH and CDR2 LQKENI. The CDR3 consists of 16 residues. Blood draws occurred at baseline, cycle 4 day 1, and cycle 7 day 1. The receptor's source is an adult with an advanced solid tumor such as melanoma, head and neck, liver or kidney cancer. Sequences were derived from CD4+ or CD8+ T cells sorted from blood, sampled in a trial of the OX40 agonist ivuxolimab. The V gene is TRBV18, the J gene TRBJ1-1; TRBD1 aligns across 7 bases. In nucleotides, the CDR3 is TGTGCCAGCTCACCAGAGAGACAGGGACCGAACACTGAAGCTTTCTTT. Translation gives CASSPERQGPNTEAFF.